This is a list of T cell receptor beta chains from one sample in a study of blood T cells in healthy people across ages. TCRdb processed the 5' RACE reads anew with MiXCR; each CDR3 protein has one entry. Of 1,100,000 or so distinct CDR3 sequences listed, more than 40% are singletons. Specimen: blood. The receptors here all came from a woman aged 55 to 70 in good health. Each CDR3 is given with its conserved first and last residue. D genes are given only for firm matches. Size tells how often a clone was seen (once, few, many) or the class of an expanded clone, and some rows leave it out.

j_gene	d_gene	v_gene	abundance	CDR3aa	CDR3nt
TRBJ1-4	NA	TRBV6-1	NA	CASSMRTADTNEKLFF	TGTGCCAGCAGTATGCGGACAGCCGATACTAATGAAAAACTGTTTTTT
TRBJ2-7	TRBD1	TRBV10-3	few	CAISPGQGDEQYF	TGTGCCATCAGTCCCGGGCAGGGGGACGAGCAGTACTTC
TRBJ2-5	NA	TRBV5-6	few	CASSLALDVQETQYF	TGTGCCAGCAGCTTGGCCCTGGACGTCCAAGAGACCCAGTACTTC
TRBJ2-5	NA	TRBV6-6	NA	CASSYHVGGKETQYF	TGTGCCAGCAGTTACCACGTGGGAGGAAAAGAGACCCAGTACTTC
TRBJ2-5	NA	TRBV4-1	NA	CASSLEGSGQETQYF	TGCGCCAGCAGCCTTGAGGGTAGCGGACAAGAGACCCAGTACTTC
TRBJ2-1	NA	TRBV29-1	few	CSVESPASAYNEQFF	TGCAGCGTTGAGTCCCCAGCCTCAGCCTACAATGAGCAGTTCTTC
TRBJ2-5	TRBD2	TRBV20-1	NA	CSASQGVAGQETQYF	TGCAGTGCTAGTCAGGGAGTAGCGGGACAAGAGACCCAGTACTTC
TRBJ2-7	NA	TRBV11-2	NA	CASSLAPSAQPGEQYF	TGTGCCAGCAGCTTAGCCCCGAGCGCTCAACCGGGGGAGCAGTACTTC
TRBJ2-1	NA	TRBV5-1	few	CASSLEDSNNEQFF	TGCGCCAGCAGCTTGGAGGACTCTAACAATGAGCAGTTCTTC
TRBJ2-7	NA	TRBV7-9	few	CASSSETRQSSYEQYF	TGTGCCAGCAGCTCAGAGACACGACAAAGCTCCTACGAGCAGTACTTC
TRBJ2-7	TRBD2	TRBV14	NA	CASSQAGGGEQYF	TGTGCCAGCAGCCAAGCGGGGGGAGGCGAGCAGTACTTC
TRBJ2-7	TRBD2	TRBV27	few	CASSLSGGGDPYEQYF	TGTGCCAGCAGTTTATCGGGCGGGGGAGATCCCTACGAGCAGTACTTC
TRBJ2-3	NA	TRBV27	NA	CASSLLVRDTQYF	TGTGCCAGCAGTCTTTTAGTGCGAGATACGCAGTATTTT
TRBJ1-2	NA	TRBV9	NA	CASSVVFNYGYTF	TGTGCCAGCAGCGTAGTTTTTAACTATGGCTACACCTTC